This T cell receptor beta chain is drawn from a study of identical twins. Study-wide points: Twin pairs' shared out-of-frame alpha sequences were enriched in low generation probability. The same donors were not followed; conclusions instead depended on cross-sectional statistical analysis.

Germline lookup yields CDR1 GTSNPN and CDR2 SVGIG (reference sequence). This CDR3 has 10 residues. Carrying unique molecular identifiers, the cDNA also gained a universal primer site through template switching. MiXCR, run by TCRdb on the 5' RACE reads, gives a single entry per CDR3 protein. The table includes roughly 350,000 distinct CDR3 sequences, 9% detected once. Healthy Caucasians were all of the donors. Worth noting for this clonotype: The antigen is unknown. The junction departs from germline at one end; a sequencing error may be responsible.

This TCR was recovered from a woman between 45 and 60 years old in good health. Input material: naive T cells sorted from blood. V usage is TRBV30 and J usage is TRBJ2-1, with 7 bases lining up with TRBD1. Here the CDR3 reads CAWMSTGYEF. CDR3 bases: TGTGCCTGGATGTCGACAGGGTATGAATTC.